A single sample gave rise to the 6 T cell receptor beta chains below, sequenced in a study of blood T cell repertoires in COVID-19. Libraries were prepared by immunoSEQ multiplex PCR; TCRdb keeps only in-frame clonotypes and omits some of them. The sample includes more than 200,000 clones, 85% to 90% seen only once; the top ten take 2.7%. The sample taken for sequencing was peripheral blood. All receptors derive from a woman in her fifties or sixties with acute or convalescent COVID-19.

CDR3 residues: CASSQGGPGSNQPQHF. The CDR3 DNA reads TGCGCCAGCAGCCAAGGGGGTCCAGGGAGCAATCAGCCCCAGCATTTT. The V gene is TRBV4-3, the J gene TRBJ1-5; D is possibly TRBD1 (5 bases). Trimming took off 1 base at V and 1 base at J, with 11 bases between the two ends. This CDR3 contains 16 residues. The V gene's germline CDR1 is LGHNA and CDR2 YSLEER.

This clone was seen a single time. Additional DNA sequences in this sample encode the identical CDR3. The DNA for the CDR3 is TGCGCCAGCAGTCGGGACAGCAGCTCCTACGAGCAGTACTTC. It specifies CASSRDSSSYEQYF. The chain is built from TRBV10-1 and TRBJ2-7; 7 nucleotides match TRBD1. The CDR3 totals 14 residues. With 5 bases clipped from V and 0 bases from J, the junction kept 4 bases outside the gene matches. Germline lookup yields CDR1 WNHNN and CDR2 SYGVQD (reference sequence).

V gene TRBV24-1 combines with J gene TRBJ1-1; 8 bases align to TRBD1. The CDR3 is made up of 15 amino acids. Germline loops: CDR1 KGHDR, CDR2 SFDVKD. Losses at the gene ends were 8 bases for V and 5 bases for J; bases not matched to a gene: 12. The CDR3 loop is CATIDRGDMRTEAFF. The DNA for the CDR3 is TGTGCCACCATTGACAGGGGTGACATGAGAACTGAAGCTTTCTTT.

The chain couples TRBV28 to TRBJ1-2, with 7 bases fitting TRBD1. CDR3 length equals 13 residues. The V gene end was trimmed by 4 bases and the J gene end by 4 bases; junction bases not matched to a gene: 3. Germline-derived CDR1 and CDR2 are MDHEN and SYDVKM. The CDR3 DNA reads as TGTGCCAGCAGTTCCCAGGGGGGCTATGGCTACACCTTC. Its translation is CASSSQGGYGYTF.

J is TRBJ1-2 and V is TRBV18; D gene unclear. The CDR3 length is 13 residues. V was shortened by 6 bases and J by 8 bases, with 16 bases between the two germline ends. Germline CDR1 and CDR2: KGHSH and LQKENI. CDR3 residues: CASSQTESSGYTF. The CDR3 nucleotides are TGTGCCAGCTCTCAAACAGAGTCCTCCGGCTACACCTTC.

The chain recombines TRBV14 with TRBJ1-2, with TRBD1 identical over 7 bases. The V and J ends lost 5 bases and 5 bases, in that order; junction bases with no gene match: 5. The CDR3 contains 13 residues. Germline CDR1 and CDR2: SGHDN and FVKESK. CDR3 nucleotides: TGTGCCAGCAGCATACAGGGGATATATGGCTACACCTTC. Translated: CASSIQGIYGYTF. Full variable domain (outside the CDR3, taken from reference TRBV14 and TRBJ1-2): EAGVTQFPSHSVIEKGQTVTLRCDPISGHDNLYWYRRVMGKEIKFLLHFVKESKQDESGMPNNRFLAERTGGTYSTLKVQPAELEDSGVYFCASSIQGIYGYTFGSGTRLTVV.